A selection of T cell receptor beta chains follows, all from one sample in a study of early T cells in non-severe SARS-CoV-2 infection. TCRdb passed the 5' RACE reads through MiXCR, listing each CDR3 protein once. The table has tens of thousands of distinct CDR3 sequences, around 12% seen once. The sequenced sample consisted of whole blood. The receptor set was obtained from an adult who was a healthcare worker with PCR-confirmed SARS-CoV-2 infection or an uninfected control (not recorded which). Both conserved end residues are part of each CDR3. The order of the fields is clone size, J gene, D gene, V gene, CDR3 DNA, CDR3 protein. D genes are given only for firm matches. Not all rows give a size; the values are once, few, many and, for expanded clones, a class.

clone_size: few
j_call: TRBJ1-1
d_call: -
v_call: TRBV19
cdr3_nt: TGTGCCAGTAGTATGGAGTGGGGCACTGAAGCTTTCTTT
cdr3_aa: CASSMEWGTEAFF

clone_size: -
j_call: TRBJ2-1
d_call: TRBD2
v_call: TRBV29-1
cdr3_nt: TGCAGCGTTGACCAGGGGCTAGCGGGCAATGAGCAGTTCTTC
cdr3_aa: CSVDQGLAGNEQFF

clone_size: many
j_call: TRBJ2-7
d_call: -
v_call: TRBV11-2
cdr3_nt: TGTGCCAGCAGCTTAAGCTACGGATACGAGCAGTACTTC
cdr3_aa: CASSLSYGYEQYF

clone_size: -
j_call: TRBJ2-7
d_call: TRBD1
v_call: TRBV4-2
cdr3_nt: TGTGCCAGCAGCCTTTGGGACAGCAGCTACGAGCAGTACTTC
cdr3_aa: CASSLWDSSYEQYF

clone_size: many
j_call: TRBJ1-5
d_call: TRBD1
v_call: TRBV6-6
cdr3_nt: TGTGCCAGCAGCCGTAAAAATCCGGGACAGGGGAGCAATCAGCCCCAGCATTTT
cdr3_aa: CASSRKNPGQGSNQPQHF

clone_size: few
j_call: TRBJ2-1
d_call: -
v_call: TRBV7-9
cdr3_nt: TGTGCCAGCAGCTTGTTTGCCCCGAATGAGCAGTTCTTC
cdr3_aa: CASSLFAPNEQFF

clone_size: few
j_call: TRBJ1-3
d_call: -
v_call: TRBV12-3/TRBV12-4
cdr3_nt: TGTGCCAGCAATACACACGCGGACACCATATATTTT
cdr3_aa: CASNTHADTIYF

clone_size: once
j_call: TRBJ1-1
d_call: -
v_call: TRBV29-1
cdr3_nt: TGCAGCGTAGAGACAGGTTACACTGAAGCTTTCTTT
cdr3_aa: CSVETGYTEAFF

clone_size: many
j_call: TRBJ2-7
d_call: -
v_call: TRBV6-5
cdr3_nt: TGTGCCAGCAGCACAACGGGCCCGGCTAGGGCCTACGAGCAGTACTTC
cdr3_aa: CASSTTGPARAYEQYF

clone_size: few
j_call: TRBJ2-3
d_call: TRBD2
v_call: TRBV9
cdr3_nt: TGTGCCAGCGCCAAGACTAGCGGGATGGGAGATACGCAGTATTTT
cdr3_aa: CASAKTSGMGDTQYF

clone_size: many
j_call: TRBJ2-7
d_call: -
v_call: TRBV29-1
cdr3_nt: TGCAGCGTTGACCCAGGGCTTGGAGTGGGGGAGCAGTACTTC
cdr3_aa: CSVDPGLGVGEQYF

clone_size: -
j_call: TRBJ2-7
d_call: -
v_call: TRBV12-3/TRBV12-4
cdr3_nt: TGTGCCAGCAGTTCCTCCGGGCCCTCCTACGAGCAGTACTTC
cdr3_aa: CASSSSGPSYEQYF

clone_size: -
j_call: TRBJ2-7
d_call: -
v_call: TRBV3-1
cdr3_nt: TGTACCAGCAGCCCCAATCGGGGCTCCTACGAGCAGTACTTC
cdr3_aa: CTSSPNRGSYEQYF

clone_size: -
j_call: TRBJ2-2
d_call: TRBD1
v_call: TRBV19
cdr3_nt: TGTGCCAGTAGACTCACCGGGACAGGGAACACCGGGGAGCTGTTTTTT
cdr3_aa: CASRLTGTGNTGELFF

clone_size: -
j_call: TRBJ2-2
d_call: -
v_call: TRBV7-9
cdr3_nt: TGTGCCAGCAGCTTAGGGGATAACACCGGGGAGCTGTTTTTT
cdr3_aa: CASSLGDNTGELFF

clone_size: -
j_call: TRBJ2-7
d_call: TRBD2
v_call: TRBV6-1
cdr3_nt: TGTGCCAGCAGTGAAGTAGCGGGATCGTACGAGCAGTACTTC
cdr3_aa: CASSEVAGSYEQYF

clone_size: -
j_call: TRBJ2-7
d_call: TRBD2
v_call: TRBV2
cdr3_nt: TGTGCCAGCAGAGGGACTAGCGGGAGCAACGAGCAGTACTTC
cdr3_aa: CASRGTSGSNEQYF

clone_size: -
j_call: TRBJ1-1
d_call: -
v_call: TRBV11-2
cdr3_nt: TGTGCCAGCAGCTTAGAAGTGCGAACTGAAGCTTTCTTT
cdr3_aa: CASSLEVRTEAFF

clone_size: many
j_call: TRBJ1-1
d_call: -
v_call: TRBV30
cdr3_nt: TGTGCCTGGAGTGCAGGGTGGAACACTGAAGCTTTCTTT
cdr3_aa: CAWSAGWNTEAFF

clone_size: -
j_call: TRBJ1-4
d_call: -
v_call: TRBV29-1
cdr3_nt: TGCAGCGCCCGGGACGCCCGTAATGAAAAACTGTTTTTT
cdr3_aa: CSARDARNEKLFF

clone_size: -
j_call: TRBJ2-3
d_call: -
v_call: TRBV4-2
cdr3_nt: TGTGCCAGCAGCCAAGATCACGCAGGAGATACGCGGTATTTT
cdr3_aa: CASSQDHAGDTRYF

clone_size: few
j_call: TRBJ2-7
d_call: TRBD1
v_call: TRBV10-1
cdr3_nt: TGCGCCAGCAATTTCATGGACAGGGGGCTTCCTTTTTTTGGAACCTACGAGCAGTACTTC
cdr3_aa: CASNFMDRGLPFFGTYEQYF

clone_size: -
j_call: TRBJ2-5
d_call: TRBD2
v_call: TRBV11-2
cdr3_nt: TGTGCCAGCAGCTTCCTCCAGCGGGACGGGACCCAGTACTTC
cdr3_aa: CASSFLQRDGTQYF

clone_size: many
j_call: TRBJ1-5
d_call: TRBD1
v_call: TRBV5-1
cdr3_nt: TGCGCCAGCAGCACGACAGGGAATAGCAATCAGCCCCAGCATTTT
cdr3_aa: CASSTTGNSNQPQHF

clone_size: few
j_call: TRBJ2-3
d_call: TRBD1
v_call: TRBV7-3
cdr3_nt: TGTGCCAGCAGCTTGGTTGGGACCGGGACAGGGGACACAGATACGCAGTATTTT
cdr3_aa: CASSLVGTGTGDTDTQYF

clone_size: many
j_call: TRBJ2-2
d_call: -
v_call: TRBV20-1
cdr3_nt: TGCAGTGCTAGATTGGTAACCGGGGAGCTGTTTTTT
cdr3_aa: CSARLVTGELFF

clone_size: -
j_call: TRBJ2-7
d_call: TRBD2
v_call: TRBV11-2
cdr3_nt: TGTGCCAGCAGCGACCACGCTAGCGGGACCTACGAGCAGTACTTC
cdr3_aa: CASSDHASGTYEQYF

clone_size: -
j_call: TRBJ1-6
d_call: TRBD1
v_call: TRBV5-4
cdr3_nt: TGTGCCAGCAGCCGAATAGACAGGGGGCATTCACCCCTCCACTTT
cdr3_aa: CASSRIDRGHSPLHF

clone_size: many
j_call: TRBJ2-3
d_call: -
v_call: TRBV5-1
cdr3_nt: TGCGCCAGCAGCTCCCCCAGCACAGATACGCAGTATTTT
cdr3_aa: CASSSPSTDTQYF

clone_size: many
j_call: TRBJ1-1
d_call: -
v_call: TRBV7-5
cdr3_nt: -
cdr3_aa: CISVPDTTGDRGVDEAFF

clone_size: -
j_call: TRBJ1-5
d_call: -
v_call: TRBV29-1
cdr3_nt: TGCAGCGTCTCTCCAGGCACAAAACAGCCCCAGCATTTT
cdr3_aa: CSVSPGTKQPQHF

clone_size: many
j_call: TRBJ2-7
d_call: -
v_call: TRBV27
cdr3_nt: TGTGCCAGCCGAGGTCCCTACGAGCAGTACTTC
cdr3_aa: CASRGPYEQYF

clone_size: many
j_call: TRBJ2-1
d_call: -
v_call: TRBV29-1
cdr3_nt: TGCAGCGTTGACGGCCTAGCTGAGTCCTACAATGAGCAGTTCTTC
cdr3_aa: CSVDGLAESYNEQFF

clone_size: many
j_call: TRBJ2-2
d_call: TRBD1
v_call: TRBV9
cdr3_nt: TGTGCCAGCAGCGTAGAGGGGGCCGCGAACACCGGGGAGCTGTTTTTT
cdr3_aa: CASSVEGAANTGELFF

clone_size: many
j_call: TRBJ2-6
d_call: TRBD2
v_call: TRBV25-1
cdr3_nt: TGTGCCAGCAGTGCAGGTTTCCTAGCGGGTAGGCACATAGCTGGGGCCAACGTCCTGACTTTC
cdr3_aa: CASSAGFLAGRHIAGANVLTF

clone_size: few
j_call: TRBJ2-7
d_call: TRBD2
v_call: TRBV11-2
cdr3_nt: TGTGCCAGCAGCCCCTTACTAGCGATAGGGACTAAGGAGCAGTACTTC
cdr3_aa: CASSPLLAIGTKEQYF

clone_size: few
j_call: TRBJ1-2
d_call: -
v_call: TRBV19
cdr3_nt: TGTGCCAGCCGCCCCCCCGGACAGAGGTGGAATGGCTACACCTTC
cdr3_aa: CASRPPGQRWNGYTF

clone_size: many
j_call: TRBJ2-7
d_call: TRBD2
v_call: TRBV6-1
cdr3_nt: TGTGCCAGCCTCCAACAGCGGGAGAGCGACGAGCAGTACTTC
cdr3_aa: CASLQQRESDEQYF

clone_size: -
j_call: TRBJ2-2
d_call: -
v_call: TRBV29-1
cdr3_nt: TGCACCTTCCAATCGGTCACCGGGGAGCTGTTTTTT
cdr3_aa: CTFQSVTGELFF

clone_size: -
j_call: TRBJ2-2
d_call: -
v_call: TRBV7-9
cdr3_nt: TGTGCCAGCAGCTATACAGCCGTGGCCGGCACCGGGGAGCTGTTTTTT
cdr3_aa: CASSYTAVAGTGELFF

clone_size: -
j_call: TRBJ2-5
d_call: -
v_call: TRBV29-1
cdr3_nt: TGCAGCGTCCACAGGGGGGGGCAAGAGACCCAGTACTTC
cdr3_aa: CSVHRGGQETQYF

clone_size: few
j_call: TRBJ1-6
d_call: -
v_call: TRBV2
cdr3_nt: TGTGCCAGCAGCCCCAGAGCCTCCCCCCCCCTCCACTTT
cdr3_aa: CASSPRASPPLHF

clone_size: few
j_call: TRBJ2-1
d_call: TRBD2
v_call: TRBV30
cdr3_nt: TGTGCCTGGAGTGTGGGACTAGCGGGAGTTAACGAGCAGTTCTTC
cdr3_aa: CAWSVGLAGVNEQFF

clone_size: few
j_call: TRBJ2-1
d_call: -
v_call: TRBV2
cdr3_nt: TGTGCCAGCAGTGAGTCGGCTATCAGCTCCTACAATGAGCAGTTCTTC
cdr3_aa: CASSESAISSYNEQFF

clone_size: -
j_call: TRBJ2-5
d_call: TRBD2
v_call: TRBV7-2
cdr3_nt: TGTGCCAGCAGCTTATGGGGGGGGCAAGAGACCCAGTACTTC
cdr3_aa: CASSLWGGQETQYF

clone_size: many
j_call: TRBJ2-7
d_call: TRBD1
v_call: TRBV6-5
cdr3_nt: TGTGCCAGCAGTTACTCCGAGACAGGGATTGCCTACGAGCAGTACTTC
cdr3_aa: CASSYSETGIAYEQYF

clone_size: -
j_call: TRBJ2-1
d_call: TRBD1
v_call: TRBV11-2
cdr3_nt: TGTGCCAGCAGCCTAGGACAGGGGTTGAGGATCGTGAACAATGAGCAGTTCTTC
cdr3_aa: CASSLGQGLRIVNNEQFF

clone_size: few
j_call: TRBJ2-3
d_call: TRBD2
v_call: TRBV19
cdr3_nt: TGTGCCAGTCGGCGGGGGAACACAGATACGCAGTATTTT
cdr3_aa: CASRRGNTDTQYF

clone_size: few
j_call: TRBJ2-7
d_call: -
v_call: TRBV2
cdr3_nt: TGTGCCAGCAGTACCCGTCTTGCCTCCTACGAGCAGTACTTC
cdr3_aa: CASSTRLASYEQYF

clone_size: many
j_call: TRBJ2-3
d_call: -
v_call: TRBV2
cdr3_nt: TGTGCCAGCACCCTCCTAGGCTTTACAGATACGCAGTATTTT
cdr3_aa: CASTLLGFTDTQYF

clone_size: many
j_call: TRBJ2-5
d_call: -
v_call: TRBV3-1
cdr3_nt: TGTGCCAGCAGCCAACCCGCGGGACTCAGGGCAGAGACCCAGTACTTC
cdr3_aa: CASSQPAGLRAETQYF